This T cell receptor (beta chain) was retrieved from a study of blood T cell repertoires in COVID-19. Profiling relied on immunoSEQ multiplex PCR, and the TCRdb table lists in-frame clones only, not all of them. The sample holds approximately 51,000 clones, approximately 86% seen once. Trimming cost V 6 bases and J 5 bases, with 10 bases left between them. Germline V gene lookup returns CDR1 MNHEY and CDR2 SVGAGI. This CDR3 has 13 residues. This clonotype was obtained from a middle-aged man with active COVID-19. The V gene is TRBV6-5, the J gene TRBJ2-2, with no clear D. The source material was peripheral blood. DNA for the CDR3: TGTGCCAGCAGCAGAGGTGGAACCGGGGAGCTGTTTTTT. Translating it yields CASSRGGTGELFF.